This TCR beta chain was sequenced in a study of OX40 agonist ivuxolimab in advanced cancers. Study-level information: Cohort: approximately 83% men, mean age around 55, aged about 23 to 80. Eligibility rules accepted prior anti-PD-1, anti-PD-L1 or anti-CTLA-4 therapy, and around 44% had some.

Data came from immunoSEQ multiplex PCR; TCRdb stores just in-frame clones and leaves some out. The sample contains 35,000 or so clones, around nine tenths of which appear only once. CDR1 MDHEN and CDR2 SYDVKM come from the germline V gene. Trimming took 5 bases from V and 8 from J, leaving 15 bases between them. The length of the CDR3 is 14 residues. The sequence was obtained from an adult with an advanced solid tumor such as melanoma, head and neck, liver or kidney cancer. The sequencing here drew on CD4+ or CD8+ T cells sorted from blood, taken in a trial of the OX40 agonist ivuxolimab. The V call is TRBV28, the J call TRBJ1-4, with D possibly being TRBD1 (5 bases). The CDR3 DNA reads as TGTGCCAGCAGTGGCAGGGATTTCAGCGAAAAACTGTTTTTT. This sequence encodes CASSGRDFSEKLFF.